This TCR beta chain stems from a study of CD8 T cells in ankylosing spondylitis. This clonotype showed up many times. One entry per CDR3 protein, called by TCRdb with MiXCR from the 5' RACE reads. The sample consists of roughly 160,000 distinct CDR3 sequences, just over 9.5% of them appearing once. The source material was blood, either unsorted or a sorted T cell fraction (not recorded which). This clonotype was obtained from a female donor with ankylosing spondylitis or in good health (not recorded which).

This chain's CDR3 is CASSPLAGLDSQFF. Here the CDR3 DNA reads TGTGCCAGCTCACCATTAGCGGGATTGGACTCTCAGTTCTTC. The V and J genes are TRBV18 and TRBJ2-1; TRBD2 matches at 8 bases. The ends lost 2 bases at V and 13 bases at J; junction bases unmatched: 10. This CDR3 contains 14 residues. The germline gives CDR1 KGHSH, CDR2 LQKENI.